Sequencing of this TCR beta chain was carried out in a study of blood T cell repertoires in COVID-19. Across the whole study: Both acute and convalescent COVID-19 samples were obtained from the United States, Italy and Spain. T cells, B-cell-depleted T cells, or PBMCs supplied cDNA or gDNA.

Original handling: Amplification of reference gene primers provided the estimated nucleated cell counts. TCRdb's table, derived via immunoSEQ multiplex PCR, lists solely in-frame clones and lacks some. V and J calls and clone size follow that table, whereas D and trimming were derived from the DNA. The table lists 250,000 or so clones, around 88% of them singletons. V lost 4 bases, J lost 8 bases, and 24 bases lay in between. Germline assignment: CDR1 SGDLS and CDR2 YYNGEE. CDR3 length equals 16 residues. The receptor comes from a man older than 75 with acute or convalescent COVID-19. Sequenced sample: peripheral blood. The chain couples TRBV9 to TRBJ1-2; D might be TRBD1 (6 bases). The chain's CDR3 is CASSTPRGGEDSGYTF. The CDR3 coding sequence is TGTGCCAGCAGCACACCCCGAGGGGGGGAAGACAGCGGCTACACCTTC.